This record covers a single T cell receptor beta chain. The sample originates from a study of blood T cell repertoires in COVID-19. Authors' processing steps: Using reference gene primer amplification, nucleated cell counts were estimated. Profiling relied on immunoSEQ multiplex PCR, and the TCRdb table lists in-frame clones only, not all of them. For V, J and clone size, that table is used; D and trimming come from the DNA. Among roughly 130,000 clones listed, more than 70% were seen once. The CDR3 extends over 13 amino acids. The germline V gene encodes CDR1 SEHNR and CDR2 FQNEAQ (reference sequence). Trimming stripped 1 base from V and 7 bases from J, with 8 bases between.

V and J are TRBV7-9 and TRBJ2-1, with a possible D match to TRBD1 (6 bases). This clonotype was sampled from a woman aged 25 to 45 who had recovered from COVID-19. The source material was peripheral blood. The CDR3 protein is CASSLVTGNEQFF. In nucleotides, the CDR3 is TGTGCCAGCAGCTTAGTCACAGGGAATGAGCAGTTCTTC.